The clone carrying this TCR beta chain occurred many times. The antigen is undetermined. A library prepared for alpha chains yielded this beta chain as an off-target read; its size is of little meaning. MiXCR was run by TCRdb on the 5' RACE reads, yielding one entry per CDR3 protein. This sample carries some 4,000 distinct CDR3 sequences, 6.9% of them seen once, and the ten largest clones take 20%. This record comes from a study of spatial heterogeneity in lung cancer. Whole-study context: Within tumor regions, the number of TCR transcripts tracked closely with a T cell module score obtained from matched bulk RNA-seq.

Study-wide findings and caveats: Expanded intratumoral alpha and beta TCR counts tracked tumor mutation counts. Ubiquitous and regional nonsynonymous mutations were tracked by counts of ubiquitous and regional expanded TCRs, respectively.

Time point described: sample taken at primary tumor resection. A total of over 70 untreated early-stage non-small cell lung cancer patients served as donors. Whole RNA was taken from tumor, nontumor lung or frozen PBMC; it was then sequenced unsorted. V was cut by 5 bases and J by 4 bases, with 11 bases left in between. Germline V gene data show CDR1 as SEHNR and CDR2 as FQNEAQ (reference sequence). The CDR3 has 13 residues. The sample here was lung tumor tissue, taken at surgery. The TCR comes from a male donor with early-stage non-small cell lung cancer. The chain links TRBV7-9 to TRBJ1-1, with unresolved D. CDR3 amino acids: CASSLIQSTEAFF. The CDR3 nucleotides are TGTGCCAGCAGCCTAATCCAAAGCACTGAAGCTTTCTTT.